The clone carrying this TCR beta chain was found once. The data originate from a study of blood T cell repertoires in COVID-19. In germline, CDR1 is SGDLS, CDR2 YYNGEE. V lost 2 bases to trimming and J lost 7 bases, with 16 bases between them. The CDR3 consists of 15 residues. This table comes from immunoSEQ multiplex PCR, and its TCRdb copy is limited to in-frame clones, with some not included. The sample includes about 74,000 clones, approximately 91% of them seen just once. The source of this sequence is a man between 50 and 59 years old with COVID-19, enrolled during active disease. Sequences were obtained from peripheral blood. This chain links TRBV9 with TRBJ2-1; the D gene is possibly TRBD1 (6 bases). CDR3 bases: TGTGCCAGCAGCGTCGGGCAGGGGAATCGTAATGAGCAGTTCTTC. Translation: CASSVGQGNRNEQFF.